This T cell receptor (beta chain) comes out of a study of beta chain features in type 1 diabetes listed by TCRdb under 2018. Study-level background: Patients and healthy donors did not differ in mean age, gender distribution, total cell number or subset yield. Across all samples, roughly 110,000,000 sorted cells were examined, and cell number per subset correlated strongly with RNA yield. The study compared TCRB repertoires of sorted circulating CD4+ T cell subsets between recently diagnosed type 1 diabetes patients and matched healthy donors. Regulatory and stem cell-like memory subsets were obtained from only 8 patients and roughly eight healthy donors, while naive and central memory subsets were obtained from all 28 donors.

The entire amount of isolated RNA was reverse transcribed using the High Capacity cDNA Reverse Transcription Kit, so the sequenced TCRB transcripts were expressed ones. Deep immunoSEQ sequencing was performed on naive, central memory and regulatory T cell samples, with an average of roughly 3.6 million total reads per sample. Sorted cells were lysed in RLT buffer, and RNA was extracted using DNase-treated RNeasy Micro or Mini kits according to cell number. Each cell subset was processed separately to prevent cross-contamination, with patient and healthy donor samples processed together. The immunoSEQ multiplex PCR was used to amplify TCRB sequences from cDNA, yielding 87-bp fragments that span the CDR3 region. Amplicons were sequenced on the Illumina HiSeq platform. Per the authors' processing: PCR bias was corrected computationally using synthetic template baselines, and reads within Hamming distance 2 were collapsed, with unmergeable singletons discarded. Reads were aligned against IMGT to assign V, D and J genes, CDR3 length and insertions or deletions at six rearrangement sites. Within each subset, clonotype counts were normalized to sorted cell number, and only after that were true diversity and Gini coefficients computed with the tcR R package. The overlap coefficient, calculated on TCRB nucleotide sequences, was used to measure repertoire sharing. TCRdb's version of the immuneACCESS table is confined to in-frame rearrangements and falls short of the full clone set. An unresolved V gene accounts for under half of the shortfall where checked; the remainder is of unknown origin. D and trimming come from the DNA, and the V and J calls and clone size come from that table. The table for this sample lists more than 100,000 clones; 28% of them were counted only once. The ten largest make up about 0.49% of the sample.

The CDR3 contains 16 residues, cysteine and phenylalanine counted. Only the CDR3 portion is preserved as DNA: 48 bases, with reading frame beginning at the first base. Looking up the germline V gene yields CDR1 SGHDN and CDR2 FVKESK. Germline trimming amounts to 2 bases on V and 8 bases on J, with 6 as the count of junction bases outside the gene matches. This clone was counted only a few times. Its antigen specificity is not known. No much larger clone is present one base from it, and per-base qualities are unavailable. Each donor gave one peripheral blood draw, averaging about 120 mL, which was collected into heparinised tubes. A BD FACSAria II and a panel including CD45RO, CCR7, CD25, CD127, CD95 and CD27 were used to sort naive, central memory, regulatory and stem cell-like memory CD4+ T cells. All sorted populations exceeded 98% purity. PBMCs were isolated immediately by Lymphoprep density gradient centrifugation and stained directly without culture. Samples were stained and sorted in pairs, with one healthy donor and one patient per experiment, so that batch effects were minimized.

The paper as a whole reports these results and caveats: Naive, central memory and regulatory TCRB repertoires appeared to be more similar among patients than among healthy donors. In all four CD4+ subsets, TCRB CDR3 length was moderately but significantly shorter in type 1 diabetes patients. Only small numbers of individuals were included in the HLA sub-analyses, which left unresolved whether HLA type had any influence on TCRB rearrangement. Shorter templates might have been favored by PCR, but patient and control samples were amplified and corrected together, so both groups would have been affected equally by any skew. Sequencing cDNA rather than genomic DNA could over-represent highly expressing activated cells, although activation and CD3 levels did not differ between groups. Fewer insertions and more nucleotide deletions at VDJ recombination sites were observed in patients with type 1 diabetes, implying thymic rearrangement abnormalities.

The V gene is TRBV14 and the J gene is TRBJ2-1; 13 bases in between match TRBD2. The sequenced sample was central memory CD4+ T cells from blood. The sequence was collected from a woman in her late teens or twenties with type 1 diabetes. Here is the DNA: TGTGCCAGCAGCCAACTTGGACTAGCGGGAGACTATGAGCAGTTCTTC. Protein translation: CASSQLGLAGDYEQFF. The CDR3 plus the reference TRBV14 and TRBJ2-1 genes for the other parts give the full variable domain: EAGVTQFPSHSVIEKGQTVTLRCDPISGHDNLYWYRRVMGKEIKFLLHFVKESKQDESGMPNNRFLAERTGGTYSTLKVQPAELEDSGVYFCASSQLGLAGDYEQFFGPGTRLTVL.